Below are 11 T cell receptor beta chains sequenced from a single sample in a study of T-cell memory formation after mild COVID-19. TCRdb called the 5' RACE reads again in MiXCR, with one record for every CDR3 protein. Of around 430,000 distinct CDR3 sequences in the sample, roughly 15% were seen once. Sequenced material: PBMCs or a T cell subset sorted from them (not recorded which). These receptors were taken from a man younger than 35 who had mild COVID-19 (a few samples of this study predate the infection). Cell type and time point are not known.

V usage is TRBV4-2 and J usage is TRBJ1-1; a possible D gene is TRBD1 (6 bases). Germline V gives CDR1 LGHNA, CDR2 YNFKEQ. The V and J ends lost 3 bases and 4 bases respectively, with 15 bases between them. The CDR3 is made up of 15 amino acids. Written as DNA, the CDR3 is TGTGCCAGCAGCCATAACAGGGAAGGGGGCACTGAAGCTTTCTTT. Translation: CASSHNREGGTEAFF.

This chain joins TRBV7-9 and TRBJ2-5, with D unresolved. The CDR3 contains 12 residues. Germline assignment: CDR1 SEHNR and CDR2 FQNEAQ (reference sequence). The V end was cut by 3 bases, the J end by 7 bases, with 9 bases between. CDR3 in DNA: TGTGCCAGCAGCTTCACTGACGGGACCCAGTACTTC. It codes for CASSFTDGTQYF.

In DNA form, the CDR3 reads TGTGCCAGCAGTTATGAGGGCGGAACTAATCAGCCCCAGCATTTT. Translating gives CASSYEGGTNQPQHF. This rearrangement joins TRBV6-2 or TRBV6-3 to TRBJ1-5; no firm D call. The germline gives CDR1 MNHEY, CDR2 SVGEGT. This CDR3 is 15 amino acids long. V was trimmed by 3 bases and J by 4 bases, leaving 13 bases between them.

V is TRBV7-2 and J is TRBJ2-5, with D perhaps matching TRBD2 (5 bases). V dropped 3 bases and J dropped 4 bases, with 9 bases sitting between them. The length of the CDR3 is 13 residues. The germline CDR1 and CDR2 sequences are SGHTA and FQGNSA. The CDR3 DNA is TGTGCCAGCAGCTTCCCTAGCCCAGAGACCCAGTACTTC. It specifies CASSFPSPETQYF.

This clonotype was found many times. The chain joins TRBV4-1 to TRBJ1-2; perhaps TRBD1 as D (5 bases). Trimming removed 0 bases from V and 7 bases from J, with 12 bases in between. CDR3 length: 14 amino acids. CDR1 and CDR2 (germline): MGHRA, YSYEKL. The CDR3 is CASSQEWGEGGYTF. CDR3 coding DNA: TGCGCCAGCAGCCAAGAGTGGGGGGAAGGTGGCTACACCTTC.

This clonotype has only a few counts. The rearrangement links TRBV19 to TRBJ2-1, with D unclear. The CDR3 is 13 amino acids. Germline-derived CDR1 and CDR2 are LNHDA and SQIVND (reference sequence). Trimming removed 5 bases at V and 5 bases at J, with 10 bases between. The CDR3 DNA reads TGTGCCAGTAGTGTGGGTTGGAACAATGAGCAGTTCTTC. This codes for CASSVGWNNEQFF.

This clonotype was seen ten or more times. The chain employs TRBV12-3 or TRBV12-4 and TRBJ2-1; D ambiguous. V lost 3 bases and J 6 bases, leaving 12 bases between the germline ends. The CDR3 consists of 14 residues. The CDR3 coding sequence is TGTGCCAGCAGTTTGGCGGTTGGATTCAATGAGCAGTTCTTC. Translating gives CASSLAVGFNEQFF.

This clonotype was detected a few times. V gene TRBV7-2 combines with J gene TRBJ2-7; 10 bases are a match to TRBD2. The CDR3 is 15 amino acids. V lost 4 bases, J lost 6 bases, and 9 bases stayed unmatched. Germline CDR1 SGHTA, CDR2 FQGNSA. The CDR3 DNA sequence: TGTGCCAGCAGCTCTAGTGGGACTAGCGACTTCGAGCAGTACGTC. Protein product: CASSSSGTSDFEQYV.

This clonotype has a count of ten or more. This chain links TRBV29-1 with TRBJ2-1, with 7 bases fitting TRBD1. Germline V gene sequence: CDR1 SQVTM, CDR2 ANQGSEA. The CDR3 loop spans 14 amino acids. V shed 6 bases, J shed 5 bases, and the junction held 10 bases outside the gene matches. CDR3 sequence: CSVTTGTVNNEQFF. The CDR3 DNA is TGCAGCGTGACTACCGGGACAGTAAACAATGAGCAGTTCTTC.

The chain has TRBV27 and TRBJ2-3; 9 nucleotides match TRBD1. Germline V gene lookup returns CDR1 MNHEY and CDR2 SMNVEV (reference sequence). CDR3 length: 15 residues. With 2 bases clipped from V and 11 bases from J, the junction kept 11 bases outside the gene matches. CDR3 sequence reads: CASSLRQGVGRGQYF. The CDR3 bases are TGTGCCAGCAGTTTACGACAGGGGGTTGGACGTGGGCAGTATTTT.

This clonotype was seen more than once but under ten times. J is TRBJ1-2 and V is TRBV4-3, with a possible D match to TRBD1 (6 bases). Germline V CDR1 and CDR2: LGHNA, YSLEER. The CDR3 spans 16 residues. V dropped 0 bases and J dropped 5 bases, with 16 bases sitting between them. For the CDR3, the DNA is TGCGCCAGCAGCCAAGATGGAGACAGGCACTTATATGGCTACACCTTC. Its protein product is CASSQDGDRHLYGYTF.